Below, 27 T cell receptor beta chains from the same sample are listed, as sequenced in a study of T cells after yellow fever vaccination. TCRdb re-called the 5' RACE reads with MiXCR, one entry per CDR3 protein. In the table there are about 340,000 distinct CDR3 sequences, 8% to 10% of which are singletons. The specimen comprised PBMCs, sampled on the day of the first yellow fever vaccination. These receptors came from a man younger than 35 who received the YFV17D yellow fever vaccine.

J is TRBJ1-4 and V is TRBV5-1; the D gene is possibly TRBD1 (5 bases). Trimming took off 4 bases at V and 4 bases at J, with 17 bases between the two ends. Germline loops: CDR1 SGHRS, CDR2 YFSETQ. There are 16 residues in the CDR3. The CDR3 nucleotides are TGCGCCAGCAGCATGGGGCCGCGGAGGGTTAATGAAAAACTGTTTTTT. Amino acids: CASSMGPRRVNEKLFF.

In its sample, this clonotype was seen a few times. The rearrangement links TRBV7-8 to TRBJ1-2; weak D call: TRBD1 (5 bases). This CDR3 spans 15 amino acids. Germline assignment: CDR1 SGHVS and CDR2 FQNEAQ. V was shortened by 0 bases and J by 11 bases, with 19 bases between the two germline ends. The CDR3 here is CASSLAAGPAGGYTF. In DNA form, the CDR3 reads TGTGCCAGCAGCTTAGCCGCGGGGCCGGCGGGGGGATACACCTTC.

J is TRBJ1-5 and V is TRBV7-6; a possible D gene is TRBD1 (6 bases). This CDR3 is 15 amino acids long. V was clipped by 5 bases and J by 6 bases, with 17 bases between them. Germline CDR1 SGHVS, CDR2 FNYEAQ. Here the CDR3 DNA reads TGTGCCAGCAGCCCTCAGGCGGGGGCCGGTCAGCCCCAGCATTTT. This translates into CASSPQAGAGQPQHF.

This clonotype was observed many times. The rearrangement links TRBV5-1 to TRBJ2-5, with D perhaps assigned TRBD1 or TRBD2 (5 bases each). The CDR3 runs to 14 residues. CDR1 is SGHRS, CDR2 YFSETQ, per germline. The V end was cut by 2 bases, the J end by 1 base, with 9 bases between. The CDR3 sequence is CASSFGAGQETQYF. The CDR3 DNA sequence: TGCGCCAGCAGCTTCGGGGCTGGCCAAGAGACCCAGTACTTC.

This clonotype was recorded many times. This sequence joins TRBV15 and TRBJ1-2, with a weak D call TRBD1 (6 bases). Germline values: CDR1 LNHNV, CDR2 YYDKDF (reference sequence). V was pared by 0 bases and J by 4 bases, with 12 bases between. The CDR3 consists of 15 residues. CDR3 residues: CATSRESGAIYGYTF. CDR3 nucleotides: TGTGCCACCAGCAGAGAGTCAGGGGCAATCTATGGCTACACCTTC.

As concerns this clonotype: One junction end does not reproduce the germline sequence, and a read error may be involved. CDR3 amino acids: CASREGPGQFYGYTF. The DNA of the CDR3 is TGTGCCAGCAGAGAAGGTCCGGGACAGTTCTATGGCTACACCTTC. The chain is built from TRBV2 and TRBJ1-2, with TRBD1 identical over 7 bases. The CDR3 totals 15 residues. From germline, CDR1 is SNHLY and CDR2 FYNNEI.

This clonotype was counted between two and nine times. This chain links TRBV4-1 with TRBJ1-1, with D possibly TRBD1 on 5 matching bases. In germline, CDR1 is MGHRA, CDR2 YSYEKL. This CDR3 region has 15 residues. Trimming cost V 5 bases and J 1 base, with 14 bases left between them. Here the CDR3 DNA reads TGCGCCAGCAGCACCTCGGTGGGGGAGAACACTGAAGCTTTCTTT. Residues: CASSTSVGENTEAFF.

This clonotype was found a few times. The CDR3: CASSARTVKETQYF. In DNA, the CDR3 is TGTGCCAGCAGTGCTCGGACGGTAAAAGAGACCCAGTACTTC. This rearrangement joins TRBV6-1 to TRBJ2-5; D gene ambiguous. The CDR3 extends over 14 amino acids. Trimming removed 4 bases at V and 3 bases at J, with 12 bases between. Germline CDR1 reads MNHNS; CDR2 reads SASEGT.

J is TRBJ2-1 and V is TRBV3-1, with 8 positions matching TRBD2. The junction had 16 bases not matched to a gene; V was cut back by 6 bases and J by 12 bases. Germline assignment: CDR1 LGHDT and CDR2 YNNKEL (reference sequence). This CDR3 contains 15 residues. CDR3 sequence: CASRPGLVRQSVQFF. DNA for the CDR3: TGTGCCAGCAGGCCGGGACTAGTGCGCCAATCCGTGCAGTTCTTC.

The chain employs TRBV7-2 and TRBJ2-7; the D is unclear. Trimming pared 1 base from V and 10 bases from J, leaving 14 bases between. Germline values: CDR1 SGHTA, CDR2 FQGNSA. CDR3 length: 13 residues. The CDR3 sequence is CASSLGVEIEQYF. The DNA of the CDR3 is TGTGCCAGCAGCTTAGGTGTGGAGATAGAACAGTACTTC.

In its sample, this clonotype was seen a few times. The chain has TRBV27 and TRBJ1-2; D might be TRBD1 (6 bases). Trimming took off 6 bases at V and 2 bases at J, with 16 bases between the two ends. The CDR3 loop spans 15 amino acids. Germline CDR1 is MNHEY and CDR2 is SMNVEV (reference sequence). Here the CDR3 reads CASRGMGAPNYGYTF. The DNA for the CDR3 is TGTGCCAGCAGGGGGATGGGGGCCCCCAACTATGGCTACACCTTC.

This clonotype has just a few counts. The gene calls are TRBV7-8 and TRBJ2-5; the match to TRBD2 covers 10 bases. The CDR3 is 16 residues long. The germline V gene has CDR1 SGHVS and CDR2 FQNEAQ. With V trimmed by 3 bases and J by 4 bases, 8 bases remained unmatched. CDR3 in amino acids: CASSLGASGGLETQYF. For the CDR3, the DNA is TGTGCCAGCAGCTTGGGGGCTAGCGGGGGCTTAGAGACCCAGTACTTC. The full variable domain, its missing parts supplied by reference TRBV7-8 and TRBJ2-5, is GAGVSQSPRYKVAKRGQDVALRCDPISGHVSLFWYQQALGQGPEFLTYFQNEAQLDKSGLPSDRFFAERPEGSVSTLKIQRTQQEDSAVYLCASSLGASGGLETQYFGPGTRLLVL.

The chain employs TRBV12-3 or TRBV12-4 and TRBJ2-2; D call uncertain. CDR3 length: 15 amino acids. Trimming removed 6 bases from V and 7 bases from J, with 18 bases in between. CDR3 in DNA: TGTGCCAGCAGAAGGACGGACGAACACTTCGGGGAGCTGTTTTTT. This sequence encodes CASRRTDEHFGELFF.

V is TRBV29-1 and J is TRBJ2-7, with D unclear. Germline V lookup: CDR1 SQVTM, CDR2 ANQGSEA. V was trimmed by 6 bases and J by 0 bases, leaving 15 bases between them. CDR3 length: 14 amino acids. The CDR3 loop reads CSVRDVGYSYEQYF. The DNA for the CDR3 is TGCAGCGTGAGAGATGTGGGGTACTCCTACGAGCAGTACTTC.

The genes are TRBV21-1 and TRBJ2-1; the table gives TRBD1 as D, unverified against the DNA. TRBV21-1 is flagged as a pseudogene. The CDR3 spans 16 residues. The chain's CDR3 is CASSPSNGKGHNEQFF. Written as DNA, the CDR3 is TGTGCCAGCAGCCCCTCAAACGGGAAGGGGCACAATGAGCAGTTCTTC.

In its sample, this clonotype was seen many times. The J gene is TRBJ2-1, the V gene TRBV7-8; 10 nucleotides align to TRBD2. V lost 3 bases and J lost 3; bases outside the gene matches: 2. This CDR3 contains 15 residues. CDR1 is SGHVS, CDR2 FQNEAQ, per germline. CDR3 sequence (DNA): TGTGCCAGCAGCTTGAGACTAGCGGGCTACAATGAGCAGTTCTTC. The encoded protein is CASSLRLAGYNEQFF.

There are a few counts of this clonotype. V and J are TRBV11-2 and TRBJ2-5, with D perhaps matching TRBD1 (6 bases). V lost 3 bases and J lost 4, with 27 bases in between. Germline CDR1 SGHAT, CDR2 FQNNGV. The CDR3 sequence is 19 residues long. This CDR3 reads CASSFSELGFSGGRETQYF. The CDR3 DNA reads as TGTGCCAGCAGCTTTTCAGAACTGGGGTTTTCTGGGGGCAGAGAGACCCAGTACTTC.

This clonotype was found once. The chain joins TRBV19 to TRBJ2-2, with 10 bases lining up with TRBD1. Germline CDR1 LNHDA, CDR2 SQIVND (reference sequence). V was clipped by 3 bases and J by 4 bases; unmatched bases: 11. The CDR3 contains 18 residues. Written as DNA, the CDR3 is TGTGCCAGTAGTATTCTGGGACAGGGGTATCGGGGCACCGGGGAGCTGTTTTTT. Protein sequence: CASSILGQGYRGTGELFF.

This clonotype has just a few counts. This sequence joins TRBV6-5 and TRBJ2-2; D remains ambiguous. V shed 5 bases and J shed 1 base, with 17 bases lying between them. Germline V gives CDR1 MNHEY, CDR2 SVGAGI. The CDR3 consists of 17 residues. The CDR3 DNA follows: TGTGCCAGCAGTCTCGAGCCGGTCCTGGGGAACACCGGGGAGCTGTTTTTT. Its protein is CASSLEPVLGNTGELFF.

The CDR3 bases are TGCGCCAGCAGCTTGCGGGGCACAAGTTCACCCCTCCACTTT. Amino acid sequence: CASSLRGTSSPLHF. The J gene is TRBJ1-6, the V gene TRBV5-1, with D perhaps TRBD1 (5 bases). Trimming removed 1 base at V and 9 bases at J, with 11 bases between. Germline V gene data show CDR1 as SGHRS and CDR2 as YFSETQ. This CDR3 contains 14 residues.

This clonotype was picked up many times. The CDR3 protein is CASSRTRPNTGELFF. CDR3 coding DNA: TGCGCCAGCAGCCGGACGCGGCCGAACACCGGGGAGCTGTTTTTT. The rearrangement links TRBV5-1 to TRBJ2-2; D not resolved. The V gene lost 4 bases and the J gene lost 0 bases, with 10 bases spanning the gap. The CDR3 totals 15 residues. CDR1 is SGHRS and CDR2 is YFSETQ in the germline V gene. The full variable domain, rest sourced from reference TRBV5-1 and TRBJ2-2, is KAGVTQTPRYLIKTRGQQVTLSCSPISGHRSVSWYQQTPGQGLQFLFEYFSETQRNKGNFPGRFSGRQFSNSRSEMNVSTLELGDSALYLCASSRTRPNTGELFFGEGSRLTVL.

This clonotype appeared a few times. This CDR3 reads CASSYSGGGADTQYF. The CDR3 DNA sequence: TGTGCCAGCAGCTATAGCGGGGGGGGCGCAGATACGCAGTATTTT. This chain joins TRBV6-5 and TRBJ2-3; TRBD2 aligns across 11 bases. Germline loops: CDR1 MNHEY, CDR2 SVGAGI. V dropped 6 bases and J dropped 4; count of bases not matched to a gene: 6. The CDR3 contains 15 residues.

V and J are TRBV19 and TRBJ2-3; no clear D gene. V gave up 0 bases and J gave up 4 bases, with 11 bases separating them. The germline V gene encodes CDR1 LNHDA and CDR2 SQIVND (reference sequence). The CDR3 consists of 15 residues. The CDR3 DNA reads TGTGCCAGTAGTATAGAAAATAACGGTGCAGATACGCAGTATTTT. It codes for CASSIENNGADTQYF.

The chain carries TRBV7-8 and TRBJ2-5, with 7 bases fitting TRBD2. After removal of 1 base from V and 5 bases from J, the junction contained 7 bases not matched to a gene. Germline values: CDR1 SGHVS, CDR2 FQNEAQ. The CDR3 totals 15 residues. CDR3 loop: CASSLGSAGRETQYF. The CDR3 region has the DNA TGTGCCAGCAGCTTAGGGTCAGCGGGGAGGGAGACCCAGTACTTC.

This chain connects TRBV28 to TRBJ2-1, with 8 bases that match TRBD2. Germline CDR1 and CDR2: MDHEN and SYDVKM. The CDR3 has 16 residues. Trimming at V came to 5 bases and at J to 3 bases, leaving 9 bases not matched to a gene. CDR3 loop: CASSPPGTRSYNEQFF. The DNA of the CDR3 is TGTGCCAGCAGTCCCCCCGGGACTAGGAGCTACAATGAGCAGTTCTTC.

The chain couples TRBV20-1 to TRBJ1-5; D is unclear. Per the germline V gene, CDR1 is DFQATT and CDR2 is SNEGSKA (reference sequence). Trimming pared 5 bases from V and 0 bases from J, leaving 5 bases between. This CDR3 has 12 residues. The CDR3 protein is CSAGYSNQPQHF. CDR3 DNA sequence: TGCAGTGCTGGGTATAGCAATCAGCCCCAGCATTTT.

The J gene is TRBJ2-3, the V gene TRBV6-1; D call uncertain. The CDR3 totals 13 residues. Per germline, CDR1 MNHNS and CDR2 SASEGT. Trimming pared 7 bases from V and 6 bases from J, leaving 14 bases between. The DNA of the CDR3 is TGTGCCAGCACCCGGGCCACGACCGATACGCAGTATTTT. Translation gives CASTRATTDTQYF.